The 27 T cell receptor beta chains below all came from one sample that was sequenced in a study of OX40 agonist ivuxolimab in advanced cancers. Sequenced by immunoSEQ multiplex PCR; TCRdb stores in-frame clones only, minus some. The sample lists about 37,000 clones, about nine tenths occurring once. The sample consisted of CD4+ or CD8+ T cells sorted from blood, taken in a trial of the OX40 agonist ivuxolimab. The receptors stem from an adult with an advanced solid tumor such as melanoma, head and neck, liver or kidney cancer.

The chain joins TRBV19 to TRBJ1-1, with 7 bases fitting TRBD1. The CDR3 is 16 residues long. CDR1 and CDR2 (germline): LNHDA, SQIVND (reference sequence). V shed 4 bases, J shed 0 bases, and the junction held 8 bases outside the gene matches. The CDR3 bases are TGTGCCAGTAGTAAGGAGACAGGGAGGGTGAACACTGAAGCTTTCTTT. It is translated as CASSKETGRVNTEAFF.

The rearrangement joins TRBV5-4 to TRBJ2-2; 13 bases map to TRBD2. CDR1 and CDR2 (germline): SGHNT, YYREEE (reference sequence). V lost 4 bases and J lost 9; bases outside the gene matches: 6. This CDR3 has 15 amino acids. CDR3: CASSIATSGGRELFF. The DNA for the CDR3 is TGTGCCAGCAGCATAGCGACTAGCGGGGGGCGGGAGCTGTTTTTT.

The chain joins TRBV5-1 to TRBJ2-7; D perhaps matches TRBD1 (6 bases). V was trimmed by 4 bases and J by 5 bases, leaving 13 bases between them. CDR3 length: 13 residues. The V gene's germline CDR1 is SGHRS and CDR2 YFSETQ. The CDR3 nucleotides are TGCGCCAGCAGCACGGGACACATCGACGAGCAGTACTTC. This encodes CASSTGHIDEQYF.

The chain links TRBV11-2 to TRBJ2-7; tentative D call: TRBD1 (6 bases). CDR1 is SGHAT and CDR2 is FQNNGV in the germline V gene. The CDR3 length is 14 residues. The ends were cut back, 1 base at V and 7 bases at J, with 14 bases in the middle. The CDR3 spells CASSLGQAVGEQYF. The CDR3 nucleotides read TGTGCCAGCAGCTTAGGACAGGCGGTAGGGGAGCAGTACTTC.

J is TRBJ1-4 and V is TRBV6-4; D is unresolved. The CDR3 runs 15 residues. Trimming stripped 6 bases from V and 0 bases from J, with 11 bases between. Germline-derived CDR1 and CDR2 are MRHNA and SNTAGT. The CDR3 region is CASRRPGSTNEKLFF. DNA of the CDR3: TGTGCCAGCAGGCGCCCGGGGTCAACTAATGAAAAACTGTTTTTT.

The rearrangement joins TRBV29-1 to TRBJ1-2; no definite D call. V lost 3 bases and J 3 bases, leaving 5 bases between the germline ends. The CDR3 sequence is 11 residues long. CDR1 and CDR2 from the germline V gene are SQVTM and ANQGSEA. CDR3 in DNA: TGCAGCGTTGATTCGGACTATGGCTACACCTTC. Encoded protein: CSVDSDYGYTF.

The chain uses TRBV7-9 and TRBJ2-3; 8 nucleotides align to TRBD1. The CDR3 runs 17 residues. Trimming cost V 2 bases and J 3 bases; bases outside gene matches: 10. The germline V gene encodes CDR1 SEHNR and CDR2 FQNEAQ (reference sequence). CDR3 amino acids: CASSLTHRGKRTDTQYF. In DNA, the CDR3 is TGTGCCAGCAGCTTAACTCACAGGGGGAAGAGGACAGATACGCAGTATTTT.

The CDR3 coding sequence is TGTGCCAGCAGCTCGAATACAGGGGTTGGTGAAGCTTTCTTT. Amino acid sequence: CASSSNTGVGEAFF. The gene calls are TRBV11-1 and TRBJ1-1; 7 bases agree with TRBD1. J was trimmed by 7 bases and V by 4 bases; bases with no gene match: 9. There are 14 residues in the CDR3. Germline-derived CDR1 and CDR2 are SGHAT and FQDESV (reference sequence).

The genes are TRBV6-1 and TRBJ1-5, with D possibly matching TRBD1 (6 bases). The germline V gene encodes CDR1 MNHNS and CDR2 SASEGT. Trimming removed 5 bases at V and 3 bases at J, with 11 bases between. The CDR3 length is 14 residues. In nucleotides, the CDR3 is TGTGCCAGCAGTCCGGACAGCCCCAATCAGCCCCAGCATTTT. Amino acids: CASSPDSPNQPQHF.

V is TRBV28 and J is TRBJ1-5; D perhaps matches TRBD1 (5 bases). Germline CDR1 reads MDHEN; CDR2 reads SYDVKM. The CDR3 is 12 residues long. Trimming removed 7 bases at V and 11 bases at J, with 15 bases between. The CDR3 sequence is CASTPKGLAQHF. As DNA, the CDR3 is TGTGCCAGCACCCCCAAGGGACTGGCCCAGCATTTT.

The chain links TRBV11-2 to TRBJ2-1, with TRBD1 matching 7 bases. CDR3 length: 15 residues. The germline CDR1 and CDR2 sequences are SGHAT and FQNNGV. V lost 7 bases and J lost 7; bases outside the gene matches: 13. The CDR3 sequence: CASNVDRVPLNEQFF. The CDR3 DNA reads TGTGCCAGCAACGTAGACAGGGTCCCCCTGAATGAGCAGTTCTTC.

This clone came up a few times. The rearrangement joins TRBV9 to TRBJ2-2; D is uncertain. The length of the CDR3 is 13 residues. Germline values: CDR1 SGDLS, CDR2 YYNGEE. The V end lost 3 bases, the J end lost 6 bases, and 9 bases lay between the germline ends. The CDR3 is CASSAYESGELFF. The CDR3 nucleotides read TGTGCCAGCAGCGCCTATGAGTCCGGGGAGCTGTTTTTT. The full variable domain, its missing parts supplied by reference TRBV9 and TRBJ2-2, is DSGVTQTPKHLITATGQRVTLRCSPRSGDLSVYWYQQSLDQGLQFLIQYYNGEERAKGNILERFSAQQFPDLHSELNLSSLELGDSALYFCASSAYESGELFFGEGSRLTVL.

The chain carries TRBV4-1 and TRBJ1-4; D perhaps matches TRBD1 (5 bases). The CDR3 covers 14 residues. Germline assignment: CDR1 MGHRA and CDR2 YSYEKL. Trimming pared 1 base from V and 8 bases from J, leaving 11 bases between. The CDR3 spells CASSQGGVGEKLFF. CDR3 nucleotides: TGCGCCAGCAGCCAAGGGGGGGTGGGGGAAAAACTGTTTTTT.

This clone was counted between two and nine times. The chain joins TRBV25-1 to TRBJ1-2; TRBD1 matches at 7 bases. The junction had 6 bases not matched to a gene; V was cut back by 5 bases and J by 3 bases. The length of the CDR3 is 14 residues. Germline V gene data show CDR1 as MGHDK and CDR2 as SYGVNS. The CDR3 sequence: CASSRQGGDYGYTF. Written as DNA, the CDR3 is TGTGCCAGCAGTCGACAGGGCGGCGACTATGGCTACACCTTC.

CDR3 sequence: CASRDRGLSSYEQYF. The CDR3 nucleotides are TGTGCCAGTAGGGACAGGGGGCTGAGCTCCTACGAGCAGTACTTC. The rearrangement joins TRBV19 to TRBJ2-7, with 11 bases lining up with TRBD1. The CDR3 length is 15 residues. V lost 6 bases and J lost 0; bases outside the gene matches: 4. Per germline, CDR1 LNHDA and CDR2 SQIVND (reference sequence).

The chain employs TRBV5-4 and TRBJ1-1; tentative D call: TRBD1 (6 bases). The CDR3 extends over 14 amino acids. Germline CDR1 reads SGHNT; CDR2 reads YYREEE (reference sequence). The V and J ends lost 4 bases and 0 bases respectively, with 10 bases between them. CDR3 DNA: TGTGCCAGCAGCAGGACAGTTATGAACACTGAAGCTTTCTTT. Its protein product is CASSRTVMNTEAFF.

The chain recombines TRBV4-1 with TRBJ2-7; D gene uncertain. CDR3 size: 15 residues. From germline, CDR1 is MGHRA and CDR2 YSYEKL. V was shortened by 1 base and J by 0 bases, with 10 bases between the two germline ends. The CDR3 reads CASSQGNGPSYEQYF. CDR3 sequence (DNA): TGCGCCAGCAGCCAAGGCAACGGACCCTCCTACGAGCAGTACTTC.

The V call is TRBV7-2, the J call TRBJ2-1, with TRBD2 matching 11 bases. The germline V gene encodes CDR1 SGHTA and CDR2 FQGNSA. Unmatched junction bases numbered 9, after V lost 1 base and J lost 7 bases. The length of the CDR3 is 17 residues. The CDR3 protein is CASSLEPLAGGRNEQFF. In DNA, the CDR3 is TGTGCCAGCAGCTTAGAACCTTTAGCGGGGGGGCGGAATGAGCAGTTCTTC.

This CDR3 reads CASSESGSGTNEKLFF. CDR3 DNA sequence: TGCGCCAGCAGCGAAAGTGGATCGGGGACTAATGAAAAACTGTTTTTT. The chain employs TRBV4-1 and TRBJ1-4; D gene ambiguous. Germline V CDR1 and CDR2: MGHRA, YSYEKL. CDR3 length: 16 residues. The ends were cut back, 5 bases at V and 2 bases at J, with 15 bases in the middle.

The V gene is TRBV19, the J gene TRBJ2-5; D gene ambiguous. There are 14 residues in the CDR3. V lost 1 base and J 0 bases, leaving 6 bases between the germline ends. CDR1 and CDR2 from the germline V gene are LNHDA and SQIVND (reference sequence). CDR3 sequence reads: CASSIGGYQETQYF. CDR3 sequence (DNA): TGTGCCAGTAGTATAGGGGGTTACCAAGAGACCCAGTACTTC.

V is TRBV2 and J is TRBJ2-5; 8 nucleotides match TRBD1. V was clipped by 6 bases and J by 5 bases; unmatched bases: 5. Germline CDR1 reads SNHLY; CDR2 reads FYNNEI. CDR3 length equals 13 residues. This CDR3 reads CASRDRVRETQYF. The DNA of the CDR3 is TGTGCCAGCAGGGACAGGGTTCGGGAGACCCAGTACTTC.

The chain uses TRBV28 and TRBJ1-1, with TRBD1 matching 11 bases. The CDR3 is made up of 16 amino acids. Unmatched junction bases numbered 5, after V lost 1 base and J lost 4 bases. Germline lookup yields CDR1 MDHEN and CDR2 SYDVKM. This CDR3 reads CASSLLGGTGGTEAFF. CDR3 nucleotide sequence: TGTGCCAGCAGTTTATTGGGTGGGACAGGGGGCACTGAAGCTTTCTTT.

In DNA form, the CDR3 reads TGTGCCAGCAGCTTAGGAGCAGTCTTCTATGGCTACACCTTC. Translating gives CASSLGAVFYGYTF. The V call is TRBV11-3, the J call TRBJ1-2, with unresolved D. This CDR3 region has 14 residues. Germline lookup yields CDR1 SGHNT and CDR2 YENEEA. Trimming left V 1 base short and J 4 bases short, with 10 bases between.

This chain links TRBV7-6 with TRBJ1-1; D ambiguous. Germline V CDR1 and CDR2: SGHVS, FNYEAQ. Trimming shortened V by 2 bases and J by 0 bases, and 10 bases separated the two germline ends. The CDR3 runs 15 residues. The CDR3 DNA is TGTGCCAGCAGCTTAAGTTTGGGGTTGAACACTGAAGCTTTCTTT. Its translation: CASSLSLGLNTEAFF.

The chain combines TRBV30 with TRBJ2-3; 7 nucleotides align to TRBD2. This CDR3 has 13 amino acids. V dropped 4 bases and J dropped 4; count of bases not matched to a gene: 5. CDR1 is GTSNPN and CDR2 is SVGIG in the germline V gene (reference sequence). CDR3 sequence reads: CAWKGGNADTQYF. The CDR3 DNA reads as TGTGCCTGGAAGGGAGGGAACGCAGATACGCAGTATTTT.

This chain's CDR3 is CASSQVQAQNQPQHF. CDR3 sequence (DNA): TGCGCCAGCAGCCAAGTACAGGCGCAGAATCAGCCCCAGCATTTT. The chain joins TRBV4-1 to TRBJ1-5; a possible D gene is TRBD1 (5 bases). CDR1 and CDR2 (germline): MGHRA, YSYEKL. V was cut by 1 base and J by 4 bases, with 11 bases left in between. The CDR3 has 15 amino acids.

In DNA, the CDR3 is TGTGCCAGCAGCAAACTAGCGCCTGGAGAGACCCAGTACTTC. Translating it yields CASSKLAPGETQYF. V gene TRBV21-1 combines with J gene TRBJ2-5; the table assigns TRBD2, which was not confirmed against the DNA. TRBV21-1 is a documented pseudogene. The CDR3 covers 14 residues.